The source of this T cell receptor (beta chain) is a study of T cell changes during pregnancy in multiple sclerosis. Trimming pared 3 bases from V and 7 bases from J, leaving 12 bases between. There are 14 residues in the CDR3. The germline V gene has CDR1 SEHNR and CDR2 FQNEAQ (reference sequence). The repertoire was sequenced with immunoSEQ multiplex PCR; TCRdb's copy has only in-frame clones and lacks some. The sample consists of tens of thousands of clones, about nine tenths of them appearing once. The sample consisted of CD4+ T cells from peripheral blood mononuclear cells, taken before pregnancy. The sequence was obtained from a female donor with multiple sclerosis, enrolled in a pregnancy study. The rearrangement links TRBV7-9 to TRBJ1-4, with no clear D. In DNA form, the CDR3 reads TGTGCCAGCAGCTTCGCGGGGATCCCTGAAAAACTGTTTTTT. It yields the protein CASSFAGIPEKLFF.